The 22 T cell receptor beta chains below were found in one sample sequenced in a study of CD8 T cells in ankylosing spondylitis. TCRdb recomputed calls from the 5' RACE reads with MiXCR, one row per CDR3 protein. Among some 350,000 distinct CDR3 sequences, 14% to 15% were seen once, and the ten largest hold 0.85% to 1.4%. The sequenced material came from blood, either unsorted or a sorted T cell fraction (not recorded which). The source is a male donor with ankylosing spondylitis or in good health (not recorded which).

This clonotype was recorded a few times. V is TRBV2 and J is TRBJ2-1; D remains unclear. The germline V gene has CDR1 SNHLY and CDR2 FYNNEI. The CDR3 runs to 12 residues. The ends were cut back, 0 bases at V and 7 bases at J, with 4 bases in the middle. CDR3 sequence: CASSEARNEQFF. The CDR3, as DNA: TGTGCCAGCAGTGAAGCGCGGAATGAGCAGTTCTTC.

The table lists this clonotype with a few counts. This chain links TRBV7-9 with TRBJ2-5, with D unclear. Germline values: CDR1 SEHNR, CDR2 FQNEAQ (reference sequence). This CDR3 region has 12 residues. Trimming cost V 2 bases and J 5 bases, with 6 bases left between them. The CDR3 region is CASSLFRETQYF. The CDR3 bases are TGTGCCAGCAGCTTATTTCGGGAGACCCAGTACTTC.

This chain connects TRBV19 to TRBJ2-2; a possible D gene is TRBD1 (6 bases). CDR1 is LNHDA, CDR2 SQIVND, per germline (reference sequence). Trimming cost V 5 bases and J 4 bases, with 17 bases left between them. The CDR3 runs to 16 residues. CDR3 protein: CASSWWQGTPTGELFF. The CDR3 DNA sequence: TGTGCCAGTAGTTGGTGGCAGGGGACACCCACCGGGGAGCTGTTTTTT.

The sample holds many counts of this clonotype. V and J are TRBV5-1 and TRBJ1-2, with 9 bases lining up with TRBD1. There are 13 residues in the CDR3. From germline, CDR1 is SGHRS and CDR2 YFSETQ. V was pared by 5 bases and J by 13 bases, with 12 bases of the junction left unmatched. CDR3 protein: CASSSSGQGTSTF. CDR3 nucleotide sequence: TGCGCCAGCAGTTCCTCGGGACAGGGTACGAGCACCTTC.

The chain couples TRBV20-1 to TRBJ2-7; D gene ambiguous. Germline-derived CDR1 and CDR2 are DFQATT and SNEGSKA (reference sequence). The CDR3 length is 12 residues. Deletions cut 3 bases from V and 4 bases from J, with 10 bases between. CDR3 region: CSARVVGYEQYF. The DNA of the CDR3 is TGCAGTGCTAGGGTCGTTGGGTACGAGCAGTACTTC.

The V and J genes are TRBV4-2 and TRBJ1-3; D unclear. The V gene lost 0 bases and the J gene lost 0 bases, with 12 bases spanning the gap. CDR1 is LGHNA, CDR2 YNFKEQ, per germline. This CDR3 region has 17 residues. In nucleotides, the CDR3 is TGTGCCAGCAGCCAAGATGGAACAGCCACCTCTGGAAACACCATATATTTT. It translates to CASSQDGTATSGNTIYF.

This clonotype appeared a few times. J is TRBJ2-1 and V is TRBV19; D is perhaps TRBD1 or TRBD2 (5 bases each). Trimming shortened V by 6 bases and J by 5 bases, and 23 bases separated the two germline ends. Looked up from germline, CDR1 is LNHDA and CDR2 is SQIVND (reference sequence). There are 17 residues in the CDR3. CDR3 DNA: TGTGCCAGTAGGCATACACCGGGACCCACAGTCAACAATGAGCAGTTCTTC. This sequence encodes CASRHTPGPTVNNEQFF.

This clonotype was detected only a few times. The J gene is TRBJ2-6, the V gene TRBV12-3 or TRBV12-4, with TRBD1 matching 8 bases. CDR3 size: 16 residues. Losses at the gene ends were 6 bases for V and 3 bases for J; bases not matched to a gene: 7. CDR3 in amino acids: CASSSQGALGANVLTF. The CDR3 DNA follows: TGTGCCAGCAGCTCCCAGGGGGCGCTTGGGGCCAACGTCCTGACTTTC.

In its sample, this clonotype was seen a few times. This chain uses TRBV4-1 with TRBJ2-3, with TRBD2 matching 9 bases. CDR3 length equals 17 residues. Per germline, CDR1 MGHRA and CDR2 YSYEKL. Trimming cost V 0 bases and J 6 bases; bases outside gene matches: 10. The CDR3, as DNA: TGCGCCAGCAGCCAAGATCCCCCTAGCGGGAAGAGGGATACGCAGTATTTT. Encoded protein: CASSQDPPSGKRDTQYF.

This clonotype has only a few counts. This chain links TRBV20-1 with TRBJ2-5; 13 nucleotides agree with TRBD2. After removal of 0 bases from V and 7 bases from J, the junction contained 5 bases not matched to a gene. The CDR3 totals 15 residues. Per germline, CDR1 DFQATT and CDR2 SNEGSKA (reference sequence). CDR3 loop: CSARDGLAGVRTQYF. DNA for the CDR3: TGCAGTGCTAGAGATGGACTAGCGGGAGTACGGACCCAGTACTTC.

The table lists this clonotype with a few counts. This sequence joins TRBV6-5 and TRBJ1-4, with 9 bases fitting TRBD1. Germline V gives CDR1 MNHEY, CDR2 SVGAGI. The V segment lost 10 bases and the J segment 2 bases; nucleotides outside the gene matches: 8. The CDR3 is 15 residues long. As DNA, the CDR3 is TGTGCCACCACTTGGGACAGGGTTACTAATGAAAAACTGTTTTTT. Translated: CATTWDRVTNEKLFF.

V gene TRBV20-1 combines with J gene TRBJ2-3; D unresolved. Germline V lookup: CDR1 DFQATT, CDR2 SNEGSKA (reference sequence). V lost 5 bases, J lost 2 bases, and 14 bases lay in between. This CDR3 contains 14 residues. The CDR3 DNA reads as TGCAGTGCTGGGCCCGACGGCCTCACAGATACGCAGTATTTT. Protein: CSAGPDGLTDTQYF.

This chain joins TRBV6-5 and TRBJ2-1; 10 nucleotides agree with TRBD2. Germline loops: CDR1 MNHEY, CDR2 SVGAGI. Trimming took 6 bases from V and 9 from J; bases not matched to a gene: 11. The CDR3 runs 15 residues. The CDR3 loop reads CASRRTSGLKAEQFF. The CDR3 coding sequence is TGTGCCAGCAGAAGGACTAGCGGACTAAAGGCTGAGCAGTTCTTC.

The chain has TRBV24-1 and TRBJ1-4; unclear D gene. This CDR3 has 15 residues. V gave up 10 bases and J gave up 0 bases, with 14 bases separating them. Germline CDR1 is KGHDR and CDR2 is SFDVKD. CDR3 sequence (DNA): TGTGCCACAGAAGACCGAGCAGCAACTAATGAAAAACTGTTTTTT. It is translated as CATEDRAATNEKLFF.

Ten or more counts support this clonotype. V usage is TRBV5-1 and J usage is TRBJ1-2; D remains unclear. Germline values: CDR1 SGHRS, CDR2 YFSETQ. V lost 4 bases and J 3 bases, leaving 13 bases between the germline ends. The CDR3 consists of 14 residues. CDR3 protein: CASSLLTPDYGYTF. The CDR3 DNA reads TGCGCCAGCAGCCTACTCACCCCTGACTATGGCTACACCTTC. Using reference TRBV5-1 and TRBJ1-2 for the parts outside the CDR3, the full variable domain is KAGVTQTPRYLIKTRGQQVTLSCSPISGHRSVSWYQQTPGQGLQFLFEYFSETQRNKGNFPGRFSGRQFSNSRSEMNVSTLELGDSALYLCASSLLTPDYGYTFGSGTRLTVV.

The CDR3, as DNA: TGTGCCAGCAGTCCACGAACGACTAGCGGGGGGTTCACAGATACGCAGTATTTT. This encodes CASSPRTTSGGFTDTQYF. The chain combines TRBV12-3 or TRBV12-4 with TRBJ2-3; 13 bases are shared with TRBD2. Germline trimming cut 5 bases from V and 2 bases from J; bases unmatched to any gene: 10. This CDR3 has 18 residues.

This sequence joins TRBV3-1 and TRBJ2-1, with D perhaps TRBD2 (6 bases). The V end was cut by 4 bases, the J end by 6 bases, with 22 bases between. Germline CDR1 and CDR2: LGHDT and YNNKEL (reference sequence). This CDR3 is built from 17 residues. The CDR3 spells CASSRSPGVKTFNEQFF. For the CDR3, the DNA is TGTGCCAGCAGCCGAAGTCCGGGAGTCAAGACATTCAATGAGCAGTTCTTC.

This clonotype was counted at least ten times. The chain combines TRBV11-2 with TRBJ2-1; no firm D call. The CDR3 runs to 11 residues. Germline-derived CDR1 and CDR2 are SGHAT and FQNNGV. V was cut by 2 bases and J by 9 bases, with 5 bases left in between. The DNA of the CDR3 is TGTGCCAGCAGCTTAAAGAGTGAGCAGTTCTTC. Translated, it gives CASSLKSEQFF.

This clonotype was seen a few times. The chain couples TRBV12-3 or TRBV12-4 to TRBJ2-2, with TRBD2 identical over 9 bases. This CDR3 is 15 amino acids long. The V and J ends lost 4 bases and 5 bases, in that order; junction bases with no gene match: 5. The CDR3 sequence is CASSWRGGLTGELFF. DNA of the CDR3: TGTGCCAGCAGTTGGCGGGGGGGCCTAACCGGGGAGCTGTTTTTT.

This clonotype was observed a few times. This sequence joins TRBV18 and TRBJ2-1; 11 bases match TRBD2. Germline lookup yields CDR1 KGHSH and CDR2 LQKENI. J was trimmed by 14 bases and V by 3 bases; bases with no gene match: 6. This CDR3 comprises 13 residues. The CDR3 nucleotides read TGTGCCAGCTCACCCGGGACTAGCGGAGCGAAGTTCTTC. Translation: CASSPGTSGAKFF.

The V gene is TRBV6-1, the J gene TRBJ1-2; a weak D match, TRBD1 (6 bases). Germline assignment: CDR1 MNHNS and CDR2 SASEGT. The CDR3 spans 15 residues. V shed 6 bases and J shed 5 bases, with 19 bases lying between them. CDR3 DNA: TGTGCCAGCAGGCCCCCAGGGGTACTTTCTTATGGCTACACCTTC. Encoded protein: CASRPPGVLSYGYTF.

This sequence joins TRBV28 and TRBJ1-1; D is ambiguous. V was cut by 1 base and J by 1 base, with 7 bases left in between. Germline V CDR1 and CDR2: MDHEN, SYDVKM. The CDR3 is 14 amino acids. The CDR3 coding sequence is TGTGCCAGCAGTTTATCGGGAACGAACACTGAAGCTTTCTTT. It encodes CASSLSGTNTEAFF.